The TCR beta chain under discussion was sequenced for a study of T-cell reconstitution after alpha-beta-depleted transplantation in children. Whole-study findings and limits: Several hundred expanded graft clones reportedly were the source of alpha-beta T cells about two months after transplant. Where some patients showed high TCRbeta diversity at day 60, it came from recipient T cells and thymic progenitors that had survived. From newly produced T cells came most of the T-cell counts and diversity one year after transplant.

About this clonotype itself: Its antigen is currently unknown.

CDR3 length: 10 residues. The V end lost 1 base, the J end lost 9 bases, and 4 bases lay between the germline ends. Looked up from germline, CDR1 is DFQATT and CDR2 is SNEGSKA (reference sequence). The TCRbeta library was prepared with unique molecular identifiers. TCRdb analysed the PCR reads with MiXCR anew, one entry per CDR3 protein. The table has roughly 160,000 distinct CDR3 sequences, roughly 11% seen once; the top ten hold approximately 13%. V usage is TRBV20-1 and J usage is TRBJ2-1; D not resolved. The sequence came from a boy aged 2 to 10 with acute myeloid leukemia, due to receive a stem cell transplant. The sequences come from PBMCs, collected before TCRalphabeta/CD19-depleted stem cell transplant. CDR3 coding DNA: TGCAGTGCTAGAGTCGTTGAGCAGTTCTTC. Its translation: CSARVVEQFF.